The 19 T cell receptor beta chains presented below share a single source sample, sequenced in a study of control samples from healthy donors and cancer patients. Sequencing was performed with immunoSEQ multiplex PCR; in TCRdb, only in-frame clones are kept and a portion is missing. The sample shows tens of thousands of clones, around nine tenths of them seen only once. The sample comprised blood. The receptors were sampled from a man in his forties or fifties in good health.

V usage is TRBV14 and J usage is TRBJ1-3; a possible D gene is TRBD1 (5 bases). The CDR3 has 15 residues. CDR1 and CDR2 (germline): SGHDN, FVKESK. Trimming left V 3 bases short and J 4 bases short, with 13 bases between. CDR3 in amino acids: CASSHRQGAGNTIYF. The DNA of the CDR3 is TGTGCCAGCAGCCACCGTCAGGGAGCCGGAAACACCATATATTTT.

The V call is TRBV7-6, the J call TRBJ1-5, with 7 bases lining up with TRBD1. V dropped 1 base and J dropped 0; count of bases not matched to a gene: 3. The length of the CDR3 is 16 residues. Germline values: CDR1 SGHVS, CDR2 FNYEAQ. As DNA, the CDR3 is TGTGCCAGCAGCTTAGAGGGGGCGAATAGCAATCAGCCCCAGCATTTT. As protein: CASSLEGANSNQPQHF.

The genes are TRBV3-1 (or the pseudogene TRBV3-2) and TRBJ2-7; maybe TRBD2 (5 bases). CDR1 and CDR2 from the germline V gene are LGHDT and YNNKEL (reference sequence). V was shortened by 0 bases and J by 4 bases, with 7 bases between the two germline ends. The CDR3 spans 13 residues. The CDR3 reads CASSQDRDYEQYF. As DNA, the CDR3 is TGTGCCAGCAGCCAAGATCGGGATTACGAGCAGTACTTC.

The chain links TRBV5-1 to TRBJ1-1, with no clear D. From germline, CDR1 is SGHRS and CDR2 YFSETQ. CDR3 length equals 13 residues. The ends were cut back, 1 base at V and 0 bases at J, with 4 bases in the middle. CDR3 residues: CASSLHMNTEAFF. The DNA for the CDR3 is TGCGCCAGCAGCTTGCACATGAACACTGAAGCTTTCTTT.

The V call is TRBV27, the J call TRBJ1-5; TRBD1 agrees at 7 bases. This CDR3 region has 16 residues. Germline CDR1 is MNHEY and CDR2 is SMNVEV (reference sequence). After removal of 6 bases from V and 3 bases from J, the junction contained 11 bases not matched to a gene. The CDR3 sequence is CASSPTGVGPNQPQHF. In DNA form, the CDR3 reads TGTGCCAGCAGCCCTACAGGGGTAGGCCCCAATCAGCCCCAGCATTTT.

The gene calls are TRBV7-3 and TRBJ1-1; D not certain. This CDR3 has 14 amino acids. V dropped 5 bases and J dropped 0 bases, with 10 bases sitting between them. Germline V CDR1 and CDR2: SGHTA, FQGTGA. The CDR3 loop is CASSVDGMNTEAFF. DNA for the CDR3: TGTGCCAGCAGCGTGGACGGGATGAACACTGAAGCTTTCTTT.

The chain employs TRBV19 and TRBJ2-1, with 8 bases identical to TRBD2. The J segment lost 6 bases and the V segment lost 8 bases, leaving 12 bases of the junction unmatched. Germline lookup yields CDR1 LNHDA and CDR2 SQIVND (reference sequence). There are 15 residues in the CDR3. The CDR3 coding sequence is TGTGCCAGTCGAGCTCGGGGGGGCCCGGGCAATGAGCAGTTCTTC. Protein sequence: CASRARGGPGNEQFF.

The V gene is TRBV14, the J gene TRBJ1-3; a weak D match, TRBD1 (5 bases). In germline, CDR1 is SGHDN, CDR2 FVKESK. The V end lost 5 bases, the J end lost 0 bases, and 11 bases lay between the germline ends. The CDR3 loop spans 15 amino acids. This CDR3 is CASSARQTSGNTIYF. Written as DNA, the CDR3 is TGTGCCAGCAGCGCACGACAGACCTCTGGAAACACCATATATTTT.

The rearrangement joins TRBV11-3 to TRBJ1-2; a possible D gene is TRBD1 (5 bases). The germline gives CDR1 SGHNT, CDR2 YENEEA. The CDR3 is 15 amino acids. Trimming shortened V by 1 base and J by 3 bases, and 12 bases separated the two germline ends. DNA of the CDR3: TGTGCCAGCAGCTTAGGAGTCGGGGGGGACTATGGCTACACCTTC. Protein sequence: CASSLGVGGDYGYTF.

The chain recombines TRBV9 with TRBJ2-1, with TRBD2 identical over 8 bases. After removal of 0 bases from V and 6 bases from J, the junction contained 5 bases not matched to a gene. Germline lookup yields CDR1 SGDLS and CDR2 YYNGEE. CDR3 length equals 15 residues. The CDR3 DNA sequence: TGTGCCAGCAGCGTAGCGGGGGGGTCTACCAATGAGCAGTTCTTC. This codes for CASSVAGGSTNEQFF.

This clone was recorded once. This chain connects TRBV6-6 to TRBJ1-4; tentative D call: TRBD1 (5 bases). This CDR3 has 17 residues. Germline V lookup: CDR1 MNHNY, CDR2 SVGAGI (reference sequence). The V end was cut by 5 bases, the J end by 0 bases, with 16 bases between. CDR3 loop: CASSPTQGSSTNEKLFF. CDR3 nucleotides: TGTGCCAGCAGTCCGACTCAGGGTTCGTCAACTAATGAAAAACTGTTTTTT.

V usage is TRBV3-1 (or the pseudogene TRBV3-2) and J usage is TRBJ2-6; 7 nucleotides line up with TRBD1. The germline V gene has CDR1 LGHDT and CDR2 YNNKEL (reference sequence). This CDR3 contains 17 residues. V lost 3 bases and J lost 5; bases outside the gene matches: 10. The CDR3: CASSQETGNTWANVLTF. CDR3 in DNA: TGTGCCAGCAGCCAGGAGACAGGGAATACTTGGGCCAACGTCCTGACTTTC.

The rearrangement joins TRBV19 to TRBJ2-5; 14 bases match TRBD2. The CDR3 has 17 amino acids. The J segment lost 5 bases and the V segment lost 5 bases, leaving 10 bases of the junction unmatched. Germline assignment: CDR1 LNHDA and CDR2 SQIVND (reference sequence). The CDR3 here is CASSSRTSGGPVETQYF. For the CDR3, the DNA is TGTGCCAGTAGTTCCCGGACTAGCGGGGGGCCAGTGGAGACCCAGTACTTC.

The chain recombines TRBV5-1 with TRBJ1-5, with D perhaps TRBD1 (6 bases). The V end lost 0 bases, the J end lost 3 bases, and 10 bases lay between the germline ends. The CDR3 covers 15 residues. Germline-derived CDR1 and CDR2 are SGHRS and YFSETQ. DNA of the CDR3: TGCGCCAGCAGCTTGGACGGACAGTCCAATCAGCCCCAGCATTTT. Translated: CASSLDGQSNQPQHF.

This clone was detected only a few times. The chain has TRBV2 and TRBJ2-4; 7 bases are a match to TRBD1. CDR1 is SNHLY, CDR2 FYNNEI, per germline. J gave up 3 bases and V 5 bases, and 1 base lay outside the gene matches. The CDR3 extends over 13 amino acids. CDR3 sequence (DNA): TGTGCCAGCAGTAGGGACAGCAAAAACATTCAGTACTTC. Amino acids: CASSRDSKNIQYF.

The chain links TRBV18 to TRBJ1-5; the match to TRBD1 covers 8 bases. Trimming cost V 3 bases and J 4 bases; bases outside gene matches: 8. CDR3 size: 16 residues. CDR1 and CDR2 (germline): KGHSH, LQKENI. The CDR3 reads CASSPRLGTGNQPQHF. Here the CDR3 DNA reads TGTGCCAGCTCACCTCGACTTGGGACAGGAAATCAGCCCCAGCATTTT.

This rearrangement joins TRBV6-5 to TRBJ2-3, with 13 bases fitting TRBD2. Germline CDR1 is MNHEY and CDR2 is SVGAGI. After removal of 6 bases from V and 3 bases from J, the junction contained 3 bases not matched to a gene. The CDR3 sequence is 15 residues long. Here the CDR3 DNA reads TGTGCCAGCAGGTCGGGACTAGCGGGAACAGATACGCAGTATTTT. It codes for CASRSGLAGTDTQYF.

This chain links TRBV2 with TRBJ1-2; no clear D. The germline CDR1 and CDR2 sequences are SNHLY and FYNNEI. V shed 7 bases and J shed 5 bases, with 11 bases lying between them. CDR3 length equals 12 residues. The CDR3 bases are TGTGCCAGCATTGGCCGCACTTATGGCTACACCTTC. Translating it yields CASIGRTYGYTF.

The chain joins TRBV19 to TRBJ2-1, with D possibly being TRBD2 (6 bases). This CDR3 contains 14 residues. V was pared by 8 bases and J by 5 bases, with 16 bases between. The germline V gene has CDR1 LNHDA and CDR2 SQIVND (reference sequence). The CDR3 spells CASYQTGSNNEQFF. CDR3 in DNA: TGTGCCAGTTACCAGACCGGGAGCAACAATGAGCAGTTCTTC.